The 20 T cell receptor beta chains reported below all come from one sample, sequenced in a study of blood T cell repertoires in COVID-19. TCRdb's table, derived via immunoSEQ multiplex PCR, lists solely in-frame clones and lacks some. The table includes about 29,000 clones, roughly nine tenths detected once. The sequencing sample was made of peripheral blood. Receptor source: a human donor with active COVID-19. The donor label of this sample is uncertain.

The V and J genes are TRBV28 and TRBJ1-5, with a tentative D call TRBD1 (5 bases). The CDR3 runs to 15 residues. Germline V gene sequence: CDR1 MDHEN, CDR2 SYDVKM. V shed 7 bases and J shed 4 bases, with 17 bases lying between them. Here the CDR3 reads CASKQRQSLNQPQHF. The CDR3 DNA is TGTGCCAGCAAACAAAGACAGTCCCTGAATCAGCCCCAGCATTTT.

The chain recombines TRBV5-1 with TRBJ1-2; D call uncertain. From germline, CDR1 is SGHRS and CDR2 YFSETQ. The CDR3 contains 11 residues. The germline V and J ends were trimmed by 4 bases and 7 bases, with 8 bases remaining between them. The CDR3 DNA is TGCGCCAGCAGCGGAACAGTTGGCTACACCTTC. This sequence encodes CASSGTVGYTF. The full variable domain, its missing parts supplied by reference TRBV5-1 and TRBJ1-2, is KAGVTQTPRYLIKTRGQQVTLSCSPISGHRSVSWYQQTPGQGLQFLFEYFSETQRNKGNFPGRFSGRQFSNSRSEMNVSTLELGDSALYLCASSGTVGYTFGSGTRLTVV.

V and J are TRBV11-1 and TRBJ2-3; 9 bases agree with TRBD1. The CDR3 consists of 15 residues. Trimming at V came to 4 bases and at J to 0 bases, leaving 2 bases not matched to a gene. Germline V gives CDR1 SGHAT, CDR2 FQDESV (reference sequence). The CDR3 nucleotides read TGTGCCAGCAGCTATGGACAGGGGAGCACAGATACGCAGTATTTT. Translating it yields CASSYGQGSTDTQYF.

The chain uses TRBV6-4 and TRBJ2-2; D might be TRBD2 (7 bases). The V gene lost 4 bases and the J gene lost 5 bases, with 11 bases spanning the gap. The CDR3 consists of 14 residues. Germline CDR1 reads MRHNA; CDR2 reads SNTAGT. The CDR3 reads CASSVKGGTGELFF. CDR3 DNA: TGTGCCAGCAGTGTGAAGGGGGGGACCGGGGAGCTGTTTTTT.

This clone was seen once. The chain carries TRBV27 and TRBJ1-5; D not resolved. Germline V gene sequence: CDR1 MNHEY, CDR2 SMNVEV (reference sequence). V lost 3 bases, J lost 2 bases, and 11 bases lay in between. There are 15 residues in the CDR3. The CDR3 spells CASSLSGSGNQPQHF. DNA of the CDR3: TGTGCCAGCAGTTTGTCGGGGTCGGGCAATCAGCCCCAGCATTTT.

The chain employs TRBV9 and TRBJ1-3, with D perhaps matching TRBD1 (6 bases). Trimming took 6 bases from V and 0 from J, leaving 19 bases between them. The CDR3 totals 17 residues. Germline V gene data show CDR1 as SGDLS and CDR2 as YYNGEE. The CDR3 DNA is TGTGCCAGCACCCTTAACGCCGGGGGGCTCTCTGGAAACACCATATATTTT. It encodes CASTLNAGGLSGNTIYF.

J is TRBJ2-3 and V is TRBV27, with 7 bases that match TRBD1. CDR3 size: 15 residues. Germline CDR1 reads MNHEY; CDR2 reads SMNVEV (reference sequence). J lost 4 bases, V lost 5 bases, and 9 bases had no gene match. Written as DNA, the CDR3 is TGTGCCAGCAGTCCCACGGTAGGGGGCGCAGATACGCAGTATTTT. Its protein is CASSPTVGGADTQYF.

The chain recombines TRBV5-6 with TRBJ1-2, with D possibly matching TRBD1 (6 bases). Per germline, CDR1 SGHDT and CDR2 YYEEEE. The ends were cut back, 4 bases at V and 1 base at J, with 14 bases in the middle. The CDR3 covers 15 residues. The CDR3 region is CASSPGGQINYGYTF. DNA of the CDR3: TGTGCCAGCAGCCCGGGCGGACAGATTAACTATGGCTACACCTTC.

This chain joins TRBV27 and TRBJ2-7; D might be TRBD2 (5 bases). The V and J ends lost 6 bases and 5 bases respectively, with 14 bases between them. Germline-derived CDR1 and CDR2 are MNHEY and SMNVEV (reference sequence). This CDR3 has 13 amino acids. The CDR3 here is CASRDWRAHEQYF. The CDR3 nucleotides are TGTGCCAGCAGGGACTGGCGTGCCCACGAGCAGTACTTC.

This chain uses TRBV9 with TRBJ2-1; no definite D call. This CDR3 comprises 12 residues. Germline V gene lookup returns CDR1 SGDLS and CDR2 YYNGEE. The germline V and J ends were trimmed by 4 bases and 9 bases, with 11 bases remaining between them. The CDR3 loop is CASSLNHPEQFF. DNA of the CDR3: TGTGCCAGCAGCCTAAATCACCCTGAGCAGTTCTTC.

This chain links TRBV7-9 with TRBJ2-3; 7 nucleotides align to TRBD1. This CDR3 is 15 amino acids long. Germline V gene data show CDR1 as SEHNR and CDR2 as FQNEAQ (reference sequence). V dropped 4 bases and J dropped 2; count of bases not matched to a gene: 6. This chain's CDR3 is CASSSRQGHTDTQYF. For the CDR3, the DNA is TGTGCCAGCAGCTCGCGACAGGGACACACAGATACGCAGTATTTT.

V usage is TRBV11-2 and J usage is TRBJ1-2; D unresolved. Germline CDR1 SGHAT, CDR2 FQNNGV. This CDR3 spans 16 amino acids. Trimming stripped 1 base from V and 3 bases from J, with 15 bases between. The CDR3 nucleotides read TGTGCCAGCAGCTTAGGGGTGGAGCGTGCTCACTATGGCTACACCTTC. Amino acids: CASSLGVERAHYGYTF.

The chain combines TRBV20-1 with TRBJ2-3; perhaps TRBD1 as D (5 bases). The CDR3 runs 14 residues. Trimming removed 3 bases at V and 2 bases at J, with 12 bases between. Germline CDR1 reads DFQATT; CDR2 reads SNEGSKA (reference sequence). In DNA form, the CDR3 reads TGCAGTGCTAGTGACAGATTTACCACAGATACGCAGTATTTT. Encoded protein: CSASDRFTTDTQYF.

CDR3 sequence (DNA): TGTGCCATCAGTGAGTCGAGTAGCAAAGCTTTCTTT. The encoded protein is CAISESSSKAFF. V and J are TRBV10-3 and TRBJ1-1; D uncertain. The CDR3 length is 12 residues. V dropped 0 bases and J dropped 9 bases, with 8 bases sitting between them. Looked up from germline, CDR1 is ENHRY and CDR2 is SYGVKD.

V is TRBV5-1 and J is TRBJ2-7, with 15 positions matching TRBD2. There are 18 residues in the CDR3. V shed 3 bases, J shed 1 base, and the junction held 8 bases outside the gene matches. Germline-derived CDR1 and CDR2 are SGHRS and YFSETQ. CDR3 loop: CASSYRTSGGASSYEQYF. CDR3 nucleotide sequence: TGCGCCAGCAGCTATAGGACTAGCGGGGGGGCATCGTCCTACGAGCAGTACTTC.

This clone has only one observation. This chain links TRBV24-1 with TRBJ2-1; possibly TRBD2 for D (5 bases). The V and J ends lost 4 bases and 6 bases respectively, with 15 bases between them. The CDR3 loop spans 15 amino acids. The germline V gene encodes CDR1 KGHDR and CDR2 SFDVKD. The CDR3 nucleotides read TGTGCCACCAGTGACAGGACCGCCCGGGGCAATGAGCAGTTCTTC. Translating gives CATSDRTARGNEQFF.

The chain carries TRBV11-3 and TRBJ1-2; TRBD1 aligns across 9 bases. With 6 bases clipped from V and 8 bases from J, the junction kept 7 bases outside the gene matches. The CDR3 sequence is 13 residues long. CDR1 is SGHNT and CDR2 is YENEEA in the germline V gene. Here the CDR3 DNA reads TGTGCCAGCAGTTTACAGGGGGCGCGAGGCTACACCTTC. It is translated as CASSLQGARGYTF.

This sequence joins TRBV28 and TRBJ2-7, with 8 bases matching TRBD1. Trimming removed 5 bases from V and 6 bases from J; junction bases left unmatched: 12. Germline loops: CDR1 MDHEN, CDR2 SYDVKM. The CDR3 loop spans 15 amino acids. Here the CDR3 reads CASSPIGQGAFEQYF. The DNA of the CDR3 is TGTGCCAGCAGTCCGATTGGACAGGGCGCTTTCGAGCAGTACTTC.

The chain has TRBV4-1 and TRBJ2-3; tentative D call: TRBD2 (6 bases). V lost 0 bases, J lost 3 bases, and 10 bases lay in between. The CDR3 sequence is 15 residues long. Germline-derived CDR1 and CDR2 are MGHRA and YSYEKL. The CDR3 bases are TGCGCCAGCAGCCAAGATGGGACTCTTACAGATACGCAGTATTTT. Amino acid sequence: CASSQDGTLTDTQYF.

The chain couples TRBV5-4 to TRBJ2-7; 10 bases fit TRBD2. The germline V gene encodes CDR1 SGHNT and CDR2 YYREEE (reference sequence). Trimming took 1 base from V and 4 from J; bases not matched to a gene: 5. The CDR3 has 15 residues. CDR3 in amino acids: CASSLSSGRAYEQYF. In DNA, the CDR3 is TGTGCCAGCAGCTTGTCCAGCGGGAGGGCTTACGAGCAGTACTTC.